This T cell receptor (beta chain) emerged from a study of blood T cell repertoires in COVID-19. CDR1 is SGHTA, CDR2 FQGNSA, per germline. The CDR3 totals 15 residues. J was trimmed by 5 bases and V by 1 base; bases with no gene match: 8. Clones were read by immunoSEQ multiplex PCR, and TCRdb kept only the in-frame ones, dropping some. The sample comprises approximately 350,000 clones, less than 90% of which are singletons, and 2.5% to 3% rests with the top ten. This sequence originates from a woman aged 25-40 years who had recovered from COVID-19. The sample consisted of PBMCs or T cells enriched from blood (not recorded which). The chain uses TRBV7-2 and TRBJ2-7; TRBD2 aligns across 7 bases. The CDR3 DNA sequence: TGTGCCAGCAGCTTAGTGGCGGCGGGAGACAACGAGCAGTACTTC. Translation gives CASSLVAAGDNEQYF.